This is a list of T cell receptor beta chains from one sample in a study of PD-L1 blockade in urothelial cancer. Data came from immunoSEQ multiplex PCR; TCRdb stores just in-frame clones and leaves some out. The repertoire includes about 86,000 clones, approximately 87% of them detected once, and around 14% sits in the top ten. The sequences come from PBMCs, collected around atezolizumab (anti-PD-L1) treatment. Source of these receptors: a man between 60 and 75 years old with urothelial cancer. Both conserved end residues are part of each CDR3. Each record gives: V gene, clone size, CDR3 length, D gene, J gene, CDR3 DNA, CDR3 protein. D genes are given only for firm matches. Size is stated for part of the rows, as once, few or many counts, or as a class when the clone is expanded.

V gene: TRBV5-1
clone size: -
CDR3 length: 14
D gene: -
J gene: TRBJ1-1
CDR3 DNA: TGCGCCAGCAGCTTCGGGTCGGGGAACACTGAAGCTTTCTTT
CDR3 protein: CASSFGSGNTEAFF

V gene: TRBV5-6
clone size: -
CDR3 length: 17
D gene: -
J gene: TRBJ2-6
CDR3 DNA: TGTGCCAGCAGCCCACAACAGGCCTTCTCTGGGGCCAACGTCCTGACTTTC
CDR3 protein: CASSPQQAFSGANVLTF

V gene: TRBV5-1
clone size: -
CDR3 length: 16
D gene: TRBD2
J gene: TRBJ2-2
CDR3 DNA: TGCGCCAGCAGCTTTTCTAGCGGGAGGGATACCGGGGAGCTGTTTTTT
CDR3 protein: CASSFSSGRDTGELFF

V gene: TRBV18
clone size: few
CDR3 length: 13
D gene: TRBD1
J gene: TRBJ1-5
CDR3 DNA: TGTGCCAGCTCACCAGGGGACAGGCAGCCCCAGCATTTT
CDR3 protein: CASSPGDRQPQHF

V gene: TRBV28
clone size: -
CDR3 length: 12
D gene: TRBD2
J gene: TRBJ2-1
CDR3 DNA: TGTGCCAGCAGTTTCCGCCCTCGGGAGGAGTTCTTC
CDR3 protein: CASSFRPREEFF

V gene: TRBV15
clone size: -
CDR3 length: 14
D gene: TRBD2
J gene: TRBJ2-7
CDR3 DNA: TGTGCCACCAGCCGAGGACTAGCCGAGTACGAGCAGTACTTC
CDR3 protein: CATSRGLAEYEQYF

V gene: TRBV4-2
clone size: -
CDR3 length: 14
D gene: TRBD2
J gene: TRBJ2-7
CDR3 DNA: TGTGCCAGCAGCTTCGTCGGGGAGGGCAGTGAGCAGTACTTC
CDR3 protein: CASSFVGEGSEQYF

V gene: TRBV5-1
clone size: -
CDR3 length: 13
D gene: -
J gene: TRBJ1-1
CDR3 DNA: TGCGCCAGCAGCTCCCCGGGGGGTAATGAAGCTTTCTTT
CDR3 protein: CASSSPGGNEAFF

V gene: TRBV6-5
clone size: -
CDR3 length: 14
D gene: -
J gene: TRBJ1-1
CDR3 DNA: TGTGCCAGCAGTTACTCTGGCCGCAGGGTGGAAGCTTTCTTT
CDR3 protein: CASSYSGRRVEAFF

V gene: TRBV6-5
clone size: -
CDR3 length: 14
D gene: TRBD2
J gene: TRBJ2-1
CDR3 DNA: TGTGCCAGCAGTTTAGATAGCGGGAGGGTTGAGCAGTTCTTC
CDR3 protein: CASSLDSGRVEQFF

V gene: TRBV7-9
clone size: -
CDR3 length: 15
D gene: TRBD1
J gene: TRBJ1-1
CDR3 DNA: TGTGCCAGCAGCACACGGGACAGAATGAACACTGAAGCTTTCTTT
CDR3 protein: CASSTRDRMNTEAFF

V gene: TRBV19
clone size: -
CDR3 length: 12
D gene: -
J gene: TRBJ1-2
CDR3 DNA: TGTGCCAGTAGTATGATAGATTATGGCTACACCTTC
CDR3 protein: CASSMIDYGYTF

V gene: TRBV7-9
clone size: -
CDR3 length: 15
D gene: TRBD1
J gene: TRBJ1-2
CDR3 DNA: TGTGCCAGCAGCCCTGGACAGGGGGCAAGGTATGGCTACACCTTC
CDR3 protein: CASSPGQGARYGYTF

V gene: TRBV19
clone size: few
CDR3 length: 13
D gene: -
J gene: TRBJ1-3
CDR3 DNA: TGTGCCAGTAGACCAGGGTCTGGAAACACCATATATTTT
CDR3 protein: CASRPGSGNTIYF

V gene: TRBV19
clone size: -
CDR3 length: 16
D gene: -
J gene: TRBJ1-1
CDR3 DNA: TGTGCCAGTAGTATAGGGGGAGGGAGAACAGGCACTGAAGCTTTCTTT
CDR3 protein: CASSIGGGRTGTEAFF

V gene: TRBV12-5
clone size: -
CDR3 length: 15
D gene: -
J gene: TRBJ1-3
CDR3 DNA: TGTGCTAGTGGTTTGTCCGGGGGCTCTGGAAACACCATATATTTT
CDR3 protein: CASGLSGGSGNTIYF

V gene: TRBV2
clone size: -
CDR3 length: 15
D gene: TRBD1
J gene: TRBJ1-2
CDR3 DNA: TGTGCCAGCAGTGCAGGGACCGGGACAGATTATGGCTACACCTTC
CDR3 protein: CASSAGTGTDYGYTF

V gene: TRBV9
clone size: -
CDR3 length: 14
D gene: -
J gene: TRBJ2-7
CDR3 DNA: TGTGCCAGCAGCGTAGCGGCAGGGGGGTACGAGCAGTACTTC
CDR3 protein: CASSVAAGGYEQYF

V gene: TRBV5-1
clone size: -
CDR3 length: 13
D gene: -
J gene: TRBJ2-7
CDR3 DNA: TGCGCCAGCAGCCAGGGAATCTCCTACGAGCAGTACTTC
CDR3 protein: CASSQGISYEQYF

V gene: TRBV9
clone size: few
CDR3 length: 15
D gene: TRBD1
J gene: TRBJ1-5
CDR3 DNA: TGTGCCAGCAGCGAGAAACAGGGGTTTGGTCAGCCCCAGCATTTT
CDR3 protein: CASSEKQGFGQPQHF

V gene: TRBV2
clone size: -
CDR3 length: 14
D gene: -
J gene: TRBJ2-7
CDR3 DNA: TGTGCCAGCCGGCAGGGCTCTCCCCTCGGCGAGCAGTACTTC
CDR3 protein: CASRQGSPLGEQYF

V gene: TRBV27
clone size: -
CDR3 length: 14
D gene: TRBD2
J gene: TRBJ2-7
CDR3 DNA: TGTGCCAGCAGTTTAGGGACTAGGTCCTACGAGCAGTACTTC
CDR3 protein: CASSLGTRSYEQYF

V gene: TRBV30
clone size: -
CDR3 length: 12
D gene: TRBD1
J gene: TRBJ1-2
CDR3 DNA: TGTGCCTGGAGTGTACCAGGGGGTGGCTACACCTTC
CDR3 protein: CAWSVPGGGYTF

V gene: TRBV18
clone size: -
CDR3 length: 15
D gene: -
J gene: TRBJ2-7
CDR3 DNA: TGTGCCAGCTCACCACCTCACAGGGGAGGCGACGAGCAGTACTTC
CDR3 protein: CASSPPHRGGDEQYF

V gene: TRBV6-5
clone size: -
CDR3 length: 14
D gene: -
J gene: TRBJ2-7
CDR3 DNA: TGTGCCAGCAGTTACTCGAGACTAGTCGGCGAGCAGTACTTC
CDR3 protein: CASSYSRLVGEQYF

V gene: TRBV5-4
clone size: -
CDR3 length: 14
D gene: TRBD1
J gene: TRBJ1-6
CDR3 DNA: TGTGCCAGCAGCTTGACAGGGGGGAGGTCACCCCTCCACTTT
CDR3 protein: CASSLTGGRSPLHF

V gene: TRBV4-3
clone size: -
CDR3 length: 11
D gene: -
J gene: TRBJ2-5
CDR3 DNA: TGCGCCAGCAGCCACCTAGAGACCCAGTACTTC
CDR3 protein: CASSHLETQYF

V gene: TRBV6-6
clone size: -
CDR3 length: 16
D gene: TRBD1
J gene: TRBJ1-1
CDR3 DNA: TGTGCCAGCAGTTACGGACAGGGGGGTCTTGTCACTGAAGCTTTCTTT
CDR3 protein: CASSYGQGGLVTEAFF

V gene: TRBV4-2
clone size: -
CDR3 length: 16
D gene: TRBD2
J gene: TRBJ2-1
CDR3 DNA: TGTGCCAGCAGCCAAGACCAGGGTCTCGGGAGGAATGAGCAGTTCTTC
CDR3 protein: CASSQDQGLGRNEQFF

V gene: TRBV9
clone size: -
CDR3 length: 14
D gene: -
J gene: TRBJ1-6
CDR3 DNA: TGTGCCAGCAGCGTAGTTCCGGGAGGTTCACCCCTCCACTTT
CDR3 protein: CASSVVPGGSPLHF

V gene: TRBV13
clone size: -
CDR3 length: 13
D gene: -
J gene: TRBJ2-7
CDR3 DNA: TGTGCCAGCAGCTTAGGCCCTACCTACGAGCAGTACTTC
CDR3 protein: CASSLGPTYEQYF

V gene: TRBV6-4
clone size: -
CDR3 length: 16
D gene: -
J gene: TRBJ1-3
CDR3 DNA: TGTGCCAGCAGTGGGACCAGGGGTTCATCTGGAAACACCATATATTTT
CDR3 protein: CASSGTRGSSGNTIYF

V gene: TRBV29-1
clone size: -
CDR3 length: 11
D gene: -
J gene: TRBJ2-1
CDR3 DNA: TGCAGCGCAACACGAGGCCCTGAGCAGTTCTTC
CDR3 protein: CSATRGPEQFF

V gene: TRBV2
clone size: -
CDR3 length: 16
D gene: TRBD2
J gene: TRBJ2-7
CDR3 DNA: TGTGCCAGCAGGGAGAAGACTAGCGGGACCTCCTACGAGCAGTACTTC
CDR3 protein: CASREKTSGTSYEQYF

V gene: TRBV7-3
clone size: -
CDR3 length: 15
D gene: TRBD1
J gene: TRBJ2-3
CDR3 DNA: TGTGCCAGCAGCTCCACAGGGGCGATCACAGATACGCAGTATTTT
CDR3 protein: CASSSTGAITDTQYF

V gene: TRBV29-1
clone size: large
CDR3 length: 12
D gene: TRBD1
J gene: TRBJ2-7
CDR3 DNA: TGCAGCGTGGCCGAGGCAGGGGGTGGGCAGTACTTC
CDR3 protein: CSVAEAGGGQYF

V gene: TRBV11-3
clone size: -
CDR3 length: 15
D gene: -
J gene: TRBJ2-3
CDR3 DNA: TGTGCCAGCAGCTTAGTTGGCGGGGCCACAGATACGCAGTATTTT
CDR3 protein: CASSLVGGATDTQYF

V gene: TRBV27
clone size: -
CDR3 length: 12
D gene: TRBD2
J gene: TRBJ2-7
CDR3 DNA: TGTGCCAGCAGGGGAGGGTACTACGAGCAGTACTTC
CDR3 protein: CASRGGYYEQYF

V gene: TRBV6-5
clone size: -
CDR3 length: 13
D gene: TRBD1
J gene: TRBJ1-3
CDR3 DNA: TGTGCCAGCAGTTCCCTGGACAGGGCCACCATATATTTT
CDR3 protein: CASSSLDRATIYF

V gene: TRBV11-3
clone size: -
CDR3 length: 14
D gene: TRBD1
J gene: TRBJ1-2
CDR3 DNA: TGTGCCAGCAGCCCCGGGACAGGCCCCTATGGCTACACCTTC
CDR3 protein: CASSPGTGPYGYTF

V gene: TRBV11-3
clone size: -
CDR3 length: 14
D gene: -
J gene: TRBJ1-1
CDR3 DNA: TGTGCCAGCAGCCTCTCGGGAGAAAACACTGAAGCTTTCTTT
CDR3 protein: CASSLSGENTEAFF

V gene: TRBV18
clone size: -
CDR3 length: 15
D gene: -
J gene: TRBJ1-6
CDR3 DNA: TGTGCCAGCTCACCGCGGGACGGTAATAATTCACCCCTCCACTTT
CDR3 protein: CASSPRDGNNSPLHF

V gene: TRBV18
clone size: -
CDR3 length: 14
D gene: -
J gene: TRBJ1-1
CDR3 DNA: TGTGCCAGCTCATTTAACACCGAGGTTACTGAAGCTTTCTTT
CDR3 protein: CASSFNTEVTEAFF

V gene: TRBV6-5
clone size: -
CDR3 length: 15
D gene: -
J gene: TRBJ2-3
CDR3 DNA: TGTGCCAGCAGTCGCCAGGGGCTTAGCACAGATACGCAGTATTTT
CDR3 protein: CASSRQGLSTDTQYF

V gene: TRBV20-1
clone size: few
CDR3 length: 11
D gene: TRBD1
J gene: TRBJ2-7
CDR3 DNA: TGCAGTGCGGGACAGTCCTACGAGCAGTACTTC
CDR3 protein: CSAGQSYEQYF

V gene: TRBV11-3
clone size: -
CDR3 length: 11
D gene: -
J gene: TRBJ2-1
CDR3 DNA: TGTGCCAGCAGCTTAGGGGGCGGGCAGTTCTTC
CDR3 protein: CASSLGGGQFF

V gene: TRBV6-6
clone size: once
CDR3 length: 13
D gene: -
J gene: TRBJ2-5
CDR3 DNA: TGTGCCAGCTACCGAGAGCCCGTGGAGACCCAGTACTTC
CDR3 protein: CASYREPVETQYF

V gene: TRBV28
clone size: -
CDR3 length: 16
D gene: TRBD1
J gene: TRBJ1-1
CDR3 DNA: TGTGCCAGCAGTATTCCGGGACAGGGTGCGAACACTGAAGCTTTCTTT
CDR3 protein: CASSIPGQGANTEAFF

V gene: TRBV27
clone size: -
CDR3 length: 17
D gene: TRBD1
J gene: TRBJ1-1
CDR3 DNA: TGTGCCAGCAGTCCAAGGACAGGGGGCCTCATGAACACTGAAGCTTTCTTT
CDR3 protein: CASSPRTGGLMNTEAFF

V gene: TRBV11-3
clone size: -
CDR3 length: 16
D gene: TRBD1
J gene: TRBJ2-5
CDR3 DNA: TGTGCCAGCAGCTACTCCCTGAGACAGGGTTTCGAGACCCAGTACTTC
CDR3 protein: CASSYSLRQGFETQYF

V gene: TRBV30
clone size: -
CDR3 length: 15
D gene: TRBD1
J gene: TRBJ1-3
CDR3 DNA: TGTGCCTGGACCCGGGACAGTTACTCTGGAAACACCATATATTTT
CDR3 protein: CAWTRDSYSGNTIYF

V gene: TRBV5-1
clone size: -
CDR3 length: 17
D gene: TRBD1
J gene: TRBJ2-2
CDR3 DNA: TGCGCCAGCAGCTTGGCTTTGGACAGGGTTTTTGGCGGGGAGCTGTTTTTT
CDR3 protein: CASSLALDRVFGGELFF

V gene: TRBV6-6
clone size: -
CDR3 length: 14
D gene: TRBD1
J gene: TRBJ1-1
CDR3 DNA: TGTGCCAGCAGTTTTAGACAGGGGGACACTGAAGCTTTCTTT
CDR3 protein: CASSFRQGDTEAFF

V gene: TRBV30
clone size: -
CDR3 length: 14
D gene: TRBD1
J gene: TRBJ1-5
CDR3 DNA: TGTGCCTGGAGTCTAGGGACAGGGCGGCAGCCCCAGCATTTT
CDR3 protein: CAWSLGTGRQPQHF

V gene: TRBV19
clone size: -
CDR3 length: 14
D gene: -
J gene: TRBJ2-7
CDR3 DNA: TGTGCCAGTATTGCGGGGAAGGGGTTGGGGGAGCAGTACTTC
CDR3 protein: CASIAGKGLGEQYF